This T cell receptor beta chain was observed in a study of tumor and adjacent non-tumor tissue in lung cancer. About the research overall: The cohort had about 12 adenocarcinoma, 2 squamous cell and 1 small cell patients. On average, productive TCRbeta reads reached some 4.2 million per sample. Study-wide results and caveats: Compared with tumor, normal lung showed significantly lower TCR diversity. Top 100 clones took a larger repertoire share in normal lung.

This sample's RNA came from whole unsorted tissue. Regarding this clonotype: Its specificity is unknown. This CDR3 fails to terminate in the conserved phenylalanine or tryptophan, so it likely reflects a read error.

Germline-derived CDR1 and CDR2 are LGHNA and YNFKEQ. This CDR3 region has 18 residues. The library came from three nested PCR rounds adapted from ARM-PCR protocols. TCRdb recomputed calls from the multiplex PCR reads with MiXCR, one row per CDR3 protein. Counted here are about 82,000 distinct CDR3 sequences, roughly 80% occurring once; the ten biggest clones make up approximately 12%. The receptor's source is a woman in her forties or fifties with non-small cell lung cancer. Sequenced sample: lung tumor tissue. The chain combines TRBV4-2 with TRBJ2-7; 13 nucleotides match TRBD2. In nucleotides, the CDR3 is TGTGCCAACAGCCAAGAAGGACTAGCGGGAGAAGACTGCTACGAGCAGTACTTA. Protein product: CANSQEGLAGEDCYEQYL.